The 21 T cell receptor beta chains below all came from one sample that was sequenced in a study of T cell responses to AZD1222 COVID-19 vaccine. Only in-frame clones appear in the TCRdb table, and some are missing; sequencing was by immunoSEQ multiplex PCR. The repertoire includes about 45,000 clones, roughly 80% of them detected once, and 3% to 4% sits in the top ten. The sequencing here drew on peripheral blood, taken on day 0 of AZD1222 vaccination. The receptors shown here come from an adult in good health.

The rearrangement joins TRBV6-5 to TRBJ2-7; a possible D gene is TRBD2 (6 bases). This CDR3 has 13 residues. CDR1 and CDR2 from the germline V gene are MNHEY and SVGAGI. V lost 0 bases to trimming and J lost 6 bases, with 9 bases between them. The CDR3 DNA is TGTGCCAGCAGTTACTCGGAGGGGCGCGAGCAGTACTTC. Protein: CASSYSEGREQYF.

The chain uses TRBV6-5 and TRBJ2-7, with D tentatively TRBD2 (6 bases). Germline V gene data show CDR1 as MNHEY and CDR2 as SVGAGI. The germline V and J ends were trimmed by 1 base and 7 bases, with 11 bases remaining between them. This CDR3 spans 13 amino acids. The CDR3 protein is CASSYLAGREQYF. In DNA, the CDR3 is TGTGCCAGCAGTTACTTGGCAGGGAGGGAGCAGTACTTC.

The chain couples TRBV24-1 to TRBJ2-3, with 9 bases that match TRBD1. This CDR3 comprises 13 residues. Germline CDR1 reads KGHDR; CDR2 reads SFDVKD. V shed 9 bases, J shed 4 bases, and the junction held 4 bases outside the gene matches. The CDR3 DNA follows: TGTGCCACCGAGGGACAGGGCGCAGATACGCAGTATTTT. The encoded protein is CATEGQGADTQYF.

V gene TRBV5-1 combines with J gene TRBJ2-1, with a weak D call TRBD1 (5 bases). The V end lost 0 bases, the J end lost 5 bases, and 12 bases lay between the germline ends. The germline CDR1 and CDR2 sequences are SGHRS and YFSETQ. CDR3 length equals 15 residues. The CDR3 sequence is CASSLAGPPNNEQFF. The DNA of the CDR3 is TGCGCCAGCAGCTTGGCAGGGCCACCCAACAATGAGCAGTTCTTC.

The gene calls are TRBV28 and TRBJ1-6; tentative D call: TRBD1 (5 bases). The germline V and J ends were trimmed by 2 bases and 14 bases, with 13 bases remaining between them. Per the germline V gene, CDR1 is MDHEN and CDR2 is SYDVKM. The CDR3 runs to 13 residues. CDR3: CASSLTGGATLHF. The CDR3 region has the DNA TGTGCCAGCAGTTTAACCGGGGGAGCCACCCTCCACTTT.

The rearrangement uses TRBV7-6 and TRBJ1-3; D uncertain. The CDR3 has 13 amino acids. The V and J ends lost 1 base and 4 bases respectively, with 5 bases between them. CDR1 is SGHVS, CDR2 FNYEAQ, per germline. This CDR3 reads CASSLGPGNTIYF. The CDR3 region has the DNA TGTGCCAGCAGCTTAGGCCCCGGAAACACCATATATTTT.

V usage is TRBV29-1 and J usage is TRBJ2-3; TRBD2 is a possible D gene (5 bases). This CDR3 is built from 14 residues. V was clipped by 0 bases and J by 3 bases, with 10 bases between them. Germline V gives CDR1 SQVTM, CDR2 ANQGSEA. The CDR3 loop is CSVEDISGTDTQYF. CDR3 nucleotides: TGCAGCGTTGAAGATATATCGGGGACAGATACGCAGTATTTT.

The chain has TRBV6-2 or TRBV6-3 and TRBJ2-3, with D tentatively TRBD1 (6 bases). The CDR3 totals 15 residues. V lost 5 bases and J 6 bases, leaving 18 bases between the germline ends. Germline CDR1 and CDR2: MNHEY and SVGEGT. CDR3 region: CASSPRQESRDTQYF. The CDR3 DNA reads TGTGCCAGCAGTCCCAGACAGGAGAGCCGCGATACGCAGTATTTT.

This chain connects TRBV5-8 to TRBJ2-3, with D perhaps TRBD1 or TRBD2 (5 bases each). V shed 2 bases and J shed 2 bases, with 9 bases lying between them. The CDR3 runs 14 residues. Germline V gives CDR1 SGHTS, CDR2 YDEGEE. As DNA, the CDR3 is TGTGCCAGCAGCTTCGCCGGGACCACAGATACGCAGTATTTT. It codes for CASSFAGTTDTQYF.

This chain uses TRBV5-1 with TRBJ1-1; possible D gene TRBD1, 5 bases. The length of the CDR3 is 14 residues. Germline V gene lookup returns CDR1 SGHRS and CDR2 YFSETQ. V was trimmed by 3 bases and J by 8 bases, leaving 17 bases between them. CDR3 coding DNA: TGCGCCAGCAGCTCGGGGGACGGCCCCCGGGAAGCTTTCTTT. Translated, it gives CASSSGDGPREAFF.

The V and J genes are TRBV6-5 and TRBJ2-1, with TRBD1 identical over 8 bases. The CDR3 is 15 amino acids. V dropped 5 bases and J dropped 7; count of bases not matched to a gene: 10. The V gene's germline CDR1 is MNHEY and CDR2 SVGAGI. This CDR3 is CASSPGQAAWNEQFF. The CDR3 DNA follows: TGTGCCAGCAGTCCGGGACAGGCGGCTTGGAATGAGCAGTTCTTC.

This rearrangement joins TRBV28 to TRBJ1-1; D is perhaps TRBD1 (5 bases). The germline gives CDR1 MDHEN, CDR2 SYDVKM. V lost 10 bases and J 3 bases, leaving 21 bases between the germline ends. The CDR3 totals 15 residues. The CDR3 here is CATEVGGRPDTEAFF. The CDR3 DNA is TGTGCCACCGAAGTTGGGGGTCGCCCAGACACTGAAGCTTTCTTT.

The chain links TRBV7-6 to TRBJ2-5; D tentatively reads TRBD1 or TRBD2 (6 bases each). Trimming left V 5 bases short and J 5 bases short, with 21 bases between. The CDR3 length is 16 residues. CDR1 and CDR2 from the germline V gene are SGHVS and FNYEAQ. The CDR3 reads CASSPPSLGGLETQYF. In DNA, the CDR3 is TGTGCCAGCAGCCCTCCTTCTCTGGGGGGCTTGGAGACCCAGTACTTC.

This clone was seen a handful of times. This chain links TRBV2 with TRBJ1-2; 8 positions match TRBD1. The CDR3 spans 17 residues. With V trimmed by 4 bases and J by 0 bases, 10 bases remained unmatched. Germline lookup yields CDR1 SNHLY and CDR2 FYNNEI. CDR3 loop: CASSAWPTGVPNYGYTF. CDR3 coding DNA: TGTGCCAGCAGTGCTTGGCCGACAGGGGTCCCTAACTATGGCTACACCTTC.

The chain couples TRBV18 to TRBJ1-2; D is unclear. The V and J ends lost 3 bases and 3 bases respectively, with 14 bases between them. This CDR3 region has 15 residues. The germline gives CDR1 KGHSH, CDR2 LQKENI. CDR3 DNA: TGTGCCAGCTCACCTCCCGTTGTGGCGGACTATGGCTACACCTTC. It is translated as CASSPPVVADYGYTF.

V is TRBV6-5 and J is TRBJ2-1; D perhaps matches TRBD2 (7 bases). The CDR3 has 13 residues. Germline V gene data show CDR1 as MNHEY and CDR2 as SVGAGI. V lost 7 bases to trimming and J lost 12 bases, with 19 bases between them. The CDR3 is CASILPGGAGQFF. The CDR3 DNA sequence: TGTGCCAGCATTTTGCCGGGGGGCGCGGGGCAGTTCTTC.

This clone was counted once. The rearrangement joins TRBV28 to TRBJ1-5; D is unclear. The CDR3 is made up of 16 amino acids. V was trimmed by 5 bases and J by 4 bases, leaving 18 bases between them. Germline assignment: CDR1 MDHEN and CDR2 SYDVKM. The CDR3 sequence is CASSLARWGRNQPQHF. The CDR3 nucleotides are TGTGCCAGCAGTCTCGCAAGGTGGGGTAGAAATCAGCCCCAGCATTTT.

The J gene is TRBJ2-3, the V gene TRBV11-2; possibly TRBD1 or TRBD2 for D (5 bases each). The CDR3 has 14 residues. The V end lost 5 bases, the J end lost 6 bases, and 15 bases lay between the germline ends. Germline V gives CDR1 SGHAT, CDR2 FQNNGV. CDR3 bases: TGTGCCAGCAGCCCGGGACCCACGAGGGATACGCAGTATTTT. Amino acids: CASSPGPTRDTQYF.

This clone was seen once. In nucleotides, the CDR3 is TGCAGCGTTGGGGGGTTAGCGGGGGCCCAAGAGACCCAGTACTTC. It yields the protein CSVGGLAGAQETQYF. The chain employs TRBV29-1 and TRBJ2-5; TRBD2 aligns across 9 bases. J lost 1 base, V lost 4 bases, and 7 bases had no gene match. CDR1 and CDR2 from the germline V gene are SQVTM and ANQGSEA. The CDR3 extends over 15 amino acids.

The chain couples TRBV13 to TRBJ1-5, with D unresolved. V was pared by 0 bases and J by 2 bases, with 8 bases between. The CDR3 totals 15 residues. The germline V gene has CDR1 PRHDT and CDR2 FYEKMQ (reference sequence). The DNA for the CDR3 is TGTGCCAGCAGCTTAGGACAGAACGGCAATCAGCCCCAGCATTTT. It codes for CASSLGQNGNQPQHF.

The rearrangement joins TRBV15 to TRBJ2-1; a weak D match, TRBD1 (5 bases). The CDR3 is 15 amino acids. Germline-derived CDR1 and CDR2 are LNHNV and YYDKDF (reference sequence). The ends were cut back, 6 bases at V and 10 bases at J, with 22 bases in the middle. The CDR3: CATSRGIGLVREQFF. DNA of the CDR3: TGTGCCACCAGTAGGGGTATAGGGTTAGTCAGGGAGCAGTTCTTC.